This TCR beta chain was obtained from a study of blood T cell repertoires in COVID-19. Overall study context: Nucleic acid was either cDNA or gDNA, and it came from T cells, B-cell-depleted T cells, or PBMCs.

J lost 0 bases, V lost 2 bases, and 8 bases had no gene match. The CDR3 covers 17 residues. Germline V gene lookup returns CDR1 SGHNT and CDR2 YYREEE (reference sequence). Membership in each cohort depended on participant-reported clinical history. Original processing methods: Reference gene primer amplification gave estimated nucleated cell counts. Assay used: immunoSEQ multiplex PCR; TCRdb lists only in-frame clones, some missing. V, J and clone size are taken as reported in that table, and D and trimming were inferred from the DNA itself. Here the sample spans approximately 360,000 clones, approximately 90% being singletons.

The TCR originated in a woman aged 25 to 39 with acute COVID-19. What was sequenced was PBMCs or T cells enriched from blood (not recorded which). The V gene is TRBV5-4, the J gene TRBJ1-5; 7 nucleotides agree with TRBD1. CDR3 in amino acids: CASSFPRGAYSNQPQHF. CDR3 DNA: TGTGCCAGCAGCTTCCCCAGGGGGGCTTATAGCAATCAGCCCCAGCATTTT.